A selection of T cell receptor beta chains follows, all from one sample in a study of blood T cell repertoires in COVID-19. Libraries were prepared by immunoSEQ multiplex PCR; TCRdb keeps only in-frame clonotypes and omits some of them. The data show about 280,000 clones, 85% to 90% seen once. The sequencing input was PBMCs or T cells enriched from blood (not recorded which). Every receptor here comes from a woman aged 25 to 45 with acute COVID-19. Each CDR3 is given with its conserved first and last residue. A D gene is named only where the DNA matches it firmly. Some rows mark clone size as missing; the rest say once, few, many or name a class of expanded clone.

clone size,V gene,J gene,D gene,CDR3 DNA,CDR3 protein
-,TRBV29-1,TRBJ1-1,-,TGCAGCGTTGATGGAGGGGAGACTGAAGCTTTCTTT,CSVDGGETEAFF
-,TRBV29-1,TRBJ2-3,-,TGCAGCCGGACAGACGCAGATACGCAGTATTTT,CSRTDADTQYF
few,TRBV27,TRBJ2-7,-,TGTGCCAGCAGTTCCGCCTACGAGCAGTACTTC,CASSSAYEQYF
-,TRBV11-3,TRBJ2-7,-,TGTGCCAGCAGTCATAATACAGTCAAAATCTACGAGCAGTACTTC,CASSHNTVKIYEQYF
-,TRBV6-2/TRBV6-3,TRBJ1-2,TRBD1,TGTGCCAGCAGTCTTCCCGGGACAGCCTTTTGGGGGGATGGCTACACCTTC,CASSLPGTAFWGDGYTF
-,TRBV18,TRBJ2-1,TRBD2,TGTGCCAGCTCACCTCAAATAGCGGGGGGCTCCTACAATGAGCAGTTCTTC,CASSPQIAGGSYNEQFF
-,TRBV5-1,TRBJ1-4,-,TGCGCCAGCAGCTCCGAAGGGGTGAATGAAAAACTGTTTTTT,CASSSEGVNEKLFF
-,TRBV2,TRBJ2-2,TRBD2,TGTGCCAGCAGGGGGCTAGCGGAGACTAACACCGGGGAGCTGTTTTTT,CASRGLAETNTGELFF
-,TRBV5-1,TRBJ2-2,TRBD2,TGCGCCAGCAGCCCCCCCGGGACTAGCGGTACCGGGGAGCTGTTTTTT,CASSPPGTSGTGELFF
few,TRBV6-2/TRBV6-3,TRBJ2-1,-,TGTGCCAGCAGTCCAGCCGGGGACTACAATGAGCAGTTCTTC,CASSPAGDYNEQFF
-,TRBV9,TRBJ2-1,-,TGTGCCAGCAGCGTAGAGAGTACAGGCCTCAATGAGCAGTTCTTC,CASSVESTGLNEQFF
-,TRBV7-9,TRBJ2-2,TRBD1,TGTGCCAGCAGCCCGCCCCGGGACAGGAACACCGGGGAGCTGTTTTTT,CASSPPRDRNTGELFF
few,TRBV6-4,TRBJ2-3,TRBD1,TGTGCCAGCAGTGACGGGACAGGGGGCACAGATACGCAGTATTTT,CASSDGTGGTDTQYF
-,TRBV19,TRBJ1-5,TRBD1,TGTGCCAGTAGTATGGGACAGGGGGCTTATCAGCCCCAGCATTTT,CASSMGQGAYQPQHF
-,TRBV7-9,TRBJ1-3,-,TGTGCCAGCAGCTTTGGACAGTCTGGAAACACCATATATTTT,CASSFGQSGNTIYF
-,TRBV19,TRBJ2-3,TRBD2,TGTGCCAGTAGACTAGCGGGAGGGCCCACAGATACGCAGTATTTT,CASRLAGGPTDTQYF
-,TRBV10-3,TRBJ2-1,-,TGTGCCATCAGTGAGCCGATGACAGGTTACAATGAGCAGTTCTTC,CAISEPMTGYNEQFF
-,TRBV5-1,TRBJ1-2,TRBD1,TGCGCCAGCAGCTTGGGGACAGGTGATTATGGCTACACCTTC,CASSLGTGDYGYTF
few,TRBV7-6,TRBJ2-7,TRBD1,TGTGCCAGCAGCTTAGGGGACAGGGGTTACGAGCAGTACTTC,CASSLGDRGYEQYF
-,TRBV4-2,TRBJ2-7,-,TGTGCCAGCAGCCACACTAGAGTAGGGAGTGGCGAGCAGTACTTC,CASSHTRVGSGEQYF
-,TRBV7-2,TRBJ1-5,TRBD1,TGTGCCAGCAGCTTAGCTGGGACAGGAGTGGGGCAGCCCCAGCATTTT,CASSLAGTGVGQPQHF
once,TRBV28,TRBJ2-7,-,TGTGCCAGCCGTGCTAGCGACTCCTACGAGCAGTACTTC,CASRASDSYEQYF
-,TRBV3-1/TRBV3-2,TRBJ2-7,TRBD2,TGTGCCAGCAGCCAAGAGGGGACTACCTTGGAGCAGTACTTC,CASSQEGTTLEQYF
-,TRBV9,TRBJ2-1,TRBD1,TGTGCCAGCAGCGTAGAAATTGGGACAGGGTCTATCTACAATGAGCAGTTCTTC,CASSVEIGTGSIYNEQFF
-,TRBV18,TRBJ1-5,-,TGTGCCAGCTCACCGGGGGAGGCCCAGCCCCAGCATTTT,CASSPGEAQPQHF
-,TRBV24-1,TRBJ2-5,-,TGTGCCACCAGTGATTTGCTGAGCGAGACCCAGTACTTC,CATSDLLSETQYF
-,TRBV12-3/TRBV12-4,TRBJ1-5,TRBD1,TGTGCCAGCAGTTCAGACAGGGGACAGCCCCAGCATTTT,CASSSDRGQPQHF
-,TRBV28,TRBJ2-1,TRBD1,TGTGCCAGCAGTTTATTCGGGACAGGGGAGAAGAATGAGCAGTTCTTC,CASSLFGTGEKNEQFF
-,TRBV7-9,TRBJ2-7,-,TGTGCCAGCAGCTTAGCAGGGGCGGTTAGTTCCTACGAGCAGTACTTC,CASSLAGAVSSYEQYF